These T cell receptor beta chains were read from a single sample in a study of shared clonotypes between healthy human individuals. Produced via immunoSEQ multiplex PCR; TCRdb's table is partial and in-frame only. The sample records about 610,000 clones, approximately 96% being singletons. Specimen: naive CD8+ T cells sorted from blood. All receptors come from a woman in her 30s in good health. Each CDR3 is given with its conserved first and last residue. D genes are given only for firm matches. Clone size, where shown, is once, few, many, or a class for clones that have expanded.

d_call clone_size j_call v_call cdr3_nt cdr3_aa
. . TRBJ2-6 TRBV27 TGTGCCAGCAGTTTAGCTCTGGGGGCTGGGGCCAACGTCCTGACTTTC CASSLALGAGANVLTF
. . TRBJ2-7 TRBV4-1 TGCGCCAGCAGCCAAGATCTACGCGGGATGGGGGACGAGCAGTACTTC CASSQDLRGMGDEQYF
TRBD1 . TRBJ2-1 TRBV28 TGTGCCAGCAGTTCCAGGGGGTCCTACAATGAGCAGTTCTTC CASSSRGSYNEQFF
. . TRBJ2-5 TRBV2 TGTGCCAGCACAGAAGGGGGACAAGAGACCCAGTACTTC CASTEGGQETQYF
. . TRBJ1-2 TRBV27 TGTGCCAGCAGTTTAATAGGCAGTCTCTATGGCTACACCTTC CASSLIGSLYGYTF
TRBD1 once TRBJ1-1 TRBV4-1 TGCGCCAGCAGCCTAGCGGGACAGGGGTTAACTGAAGCTTTCTTT CASSLAGQGLTEAFF
TRBD1 once TRBJ1-5 TRBV27 TGTGCCAGCAGACCATGGACAGGGGGCGTGGGGAATCAGCCCCAGCATTTT CASRPWTGGVGNQPQHF
. . TRBJ2-7 TRBV27 TGTGCCAGCAGTTTTCGCGGGATAGGGTACGAGCAGTACTTC CASSFRGIGYEQYF
TRBD2 . TRBJ2-7 TRBV28 TGTGCCAGCAGTTTGCCACTAGCGGGAGGGGTTGAGCAGTACTTC CASSLPLAGGVEQYF
. . TRBJ2-1 TRBV4-2 TGTGCCAGCAGCCAAGATAGCGGAGGGGGACTCAACAATGAGCAGTTCTTC CASSQDSGGGLNNEQFF
TRBD1 . TRBJ2-7 TRBV2 TGTGCCAGCAGTTGGGATCGGACAGGGGGAACTTACGAGCAGTACTTC CASSWDRTGGTYEQYF
TRBD2 once TRBJ2-1 TRBV15 TGTGCCACCACCACGGGGGGGGCAAATGAGCAGTTCTTC CATTTGGANEQFF
TRBD2 . TRBJ2-3 TRBV9 TGTGCCAGCACCTCAGGAGGGGGCCCTAGACGGCTAGCGGGGCTGGACGACACAGATACGCAGTATTTT CASTSGGGPRRLAGLDDTDTQYF
. . TRBJ1-2 TRBV10-2 TGCGCCAGCAGTGAGTCGTGGGGAGGTGGCTACACCTTC CASSESWGGGYTF
TRBD2 . TRBJ2-5 TRBV6-5 TGTGCCAGCACCCCCGGGGGGAGGCAAGAGACCCAGTACTTC CASTPGGRQETQYF
. once TRBJ1-3 TRBV5-1 TGCGCCAGCAGAAGGCCGGGTGAAAACACCATATATTTT CASRRPGENTIYF
. . TRBJ2-6 TRBV27 TGTGCCAGCAGTTCCGGGGCGGCTGGGGCCAACGTCCTGACTTTC CASSSGAAGANVLTF
. . TRBJ1-5 TRBV6-6 TGTGCCAGCAGCCAGGACAGCGCCAATCAGCCCCAGCATTTT CASSQDSANQPQHF
. once TRBJ2-2 TRBV2 TGTGCCAGCAGTGGCCCGGACTGGCCCACCGGGGAGCTGTTTTTT CASSGPDWPTGELFF
. . TRBJ2-2 TRBV25-1 TGTGCCAGCACAATCACCGGGGAGCTGTTTTTT CASTITGELFF